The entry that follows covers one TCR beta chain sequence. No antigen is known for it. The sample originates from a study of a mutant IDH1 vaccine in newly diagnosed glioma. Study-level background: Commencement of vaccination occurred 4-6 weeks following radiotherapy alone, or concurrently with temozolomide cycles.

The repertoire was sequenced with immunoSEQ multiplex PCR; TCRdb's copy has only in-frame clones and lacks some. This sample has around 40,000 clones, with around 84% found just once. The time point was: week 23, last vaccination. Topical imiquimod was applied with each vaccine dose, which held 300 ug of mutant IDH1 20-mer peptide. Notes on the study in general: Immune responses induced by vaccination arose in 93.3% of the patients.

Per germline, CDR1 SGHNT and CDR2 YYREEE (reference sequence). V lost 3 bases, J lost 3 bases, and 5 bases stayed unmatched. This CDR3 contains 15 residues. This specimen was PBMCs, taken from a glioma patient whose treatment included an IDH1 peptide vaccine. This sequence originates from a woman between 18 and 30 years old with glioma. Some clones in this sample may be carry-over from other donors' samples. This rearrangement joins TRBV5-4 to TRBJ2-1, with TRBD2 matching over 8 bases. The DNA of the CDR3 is TGTGCCAGCAGCTCCGGGACTAGTGGCTACAATGAGCAGTTCTTC. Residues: CASSSGTSGYNEQFF.